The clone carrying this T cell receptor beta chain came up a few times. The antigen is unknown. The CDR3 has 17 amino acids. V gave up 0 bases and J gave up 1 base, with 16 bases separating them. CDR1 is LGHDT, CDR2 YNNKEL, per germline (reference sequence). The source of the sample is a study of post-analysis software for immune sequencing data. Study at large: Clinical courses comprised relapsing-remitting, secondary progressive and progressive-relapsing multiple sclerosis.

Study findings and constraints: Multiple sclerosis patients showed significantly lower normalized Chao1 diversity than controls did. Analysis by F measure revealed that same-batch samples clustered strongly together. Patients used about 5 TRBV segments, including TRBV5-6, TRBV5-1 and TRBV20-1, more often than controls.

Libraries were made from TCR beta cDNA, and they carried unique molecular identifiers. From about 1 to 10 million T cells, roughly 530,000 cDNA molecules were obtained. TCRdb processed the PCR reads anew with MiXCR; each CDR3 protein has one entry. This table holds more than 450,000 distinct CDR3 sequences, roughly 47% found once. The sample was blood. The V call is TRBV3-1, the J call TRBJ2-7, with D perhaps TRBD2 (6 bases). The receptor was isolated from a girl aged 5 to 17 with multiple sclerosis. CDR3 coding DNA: TGTGCCAGCAGCCAAGATACCGCGACTAGAGAATCCTACGAGCAGTACTTC. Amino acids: CASSQDTATRESYEQYF.